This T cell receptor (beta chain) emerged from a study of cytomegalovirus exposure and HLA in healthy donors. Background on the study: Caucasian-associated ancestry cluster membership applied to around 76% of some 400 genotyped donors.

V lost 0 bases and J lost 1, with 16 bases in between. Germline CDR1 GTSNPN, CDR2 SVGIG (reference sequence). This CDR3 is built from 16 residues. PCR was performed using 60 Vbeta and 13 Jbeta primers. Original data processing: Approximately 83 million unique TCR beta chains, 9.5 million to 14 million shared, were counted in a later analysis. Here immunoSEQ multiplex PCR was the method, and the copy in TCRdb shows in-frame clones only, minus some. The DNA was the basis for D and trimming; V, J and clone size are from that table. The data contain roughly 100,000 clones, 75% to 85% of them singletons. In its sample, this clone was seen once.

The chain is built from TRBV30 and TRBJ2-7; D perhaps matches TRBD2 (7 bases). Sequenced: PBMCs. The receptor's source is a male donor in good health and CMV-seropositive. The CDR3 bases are TGTGCCTGGAGTGTACGGTCTCGGGGGGCTTCCTACGAGCAGTACTTC. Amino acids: CAWSVRSRGASYEQYF.